The entry below describes one T cell receptor beta chain. V shed 0 bases, J shed 8 bases, and the junction held 7 bases outside the gene matches. The length of the CDR3 is 16 residues. CDR1 is SGHVS, CDR2 FNYEAQ, per germline. Assay: immunoSEQ multiplex PCR; the TCRdb copy retains only in-frame clones and omits some. The top ten clones hold over 5% of a sample with 200,000 to 300,000 clones, about 88% of them seen once. Seattle-derived patients entered the study during active infection and were followed longitudinally. This sample is drawn from a study of blood T cell repertoires in COVID-19. Overall study context: Researchers got acute and convalescent COVID-19 samples from the United States, Italy and Spain.

Sequenced input: peripheral blood. The J gene is TRBJ1-4, the V gene TRBV7-6, with TRBD1 matching 9 bases. The clonotype originates from a woman aged 55-69 years with COVID-19, enrolled during active disease. Here the CDR3 DNA reads TGTGCCAGCAGCTTAGCCTCCGGGACAGGGCAGGAAAAACTGTTTTTT. Its protein is CASSLASGTGQEKLFF.